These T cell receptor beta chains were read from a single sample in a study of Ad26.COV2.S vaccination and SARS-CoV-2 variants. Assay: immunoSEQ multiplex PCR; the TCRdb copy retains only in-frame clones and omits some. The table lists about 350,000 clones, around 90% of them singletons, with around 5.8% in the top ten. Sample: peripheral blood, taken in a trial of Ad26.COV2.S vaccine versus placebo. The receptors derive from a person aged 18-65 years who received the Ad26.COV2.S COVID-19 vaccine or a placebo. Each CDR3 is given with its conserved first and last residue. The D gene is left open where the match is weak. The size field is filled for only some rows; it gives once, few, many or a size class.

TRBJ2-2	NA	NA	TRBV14	CASSQIGRGPITGELFF	TGTGCCAGCAGCCAGATTGGGCGAGGACCAATCACCGGGGAGCTGTTTTTT
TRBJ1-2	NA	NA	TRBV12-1	CASTFTGPADYGYTF	TGTGCCAGCACCTTTACAGGGCCGGCTGACTATGGCTACACCTTC
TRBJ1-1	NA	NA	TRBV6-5	CASSLERETEAFF	TGTGCCAGCTCCCTAGAGCGTGAAACTGAAGCTTTCTTT
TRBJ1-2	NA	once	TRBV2	CASSDYRSRGYTF	TGTGCCAGCAGTGACTACAGGTCTCGGGGCTACACCTTC
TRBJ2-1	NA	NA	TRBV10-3	CAIEQVSGNEQFF	TGTGCCATCGAACAGGTGTCGGGTAATGAGCAGTTCTTC
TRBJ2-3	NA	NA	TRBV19	CASSRRGVSTDTQYF	TGTGCCAGTAGTAGAAGGGGGGTTAGCACAGATACGCAGTATTTT
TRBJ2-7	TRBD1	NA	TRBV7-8	CASSLRQGVITYEQYF	TGTGCCAGCAGCTTAAGACAGGGCGTTATAACCTACGAGCAGTACTTC
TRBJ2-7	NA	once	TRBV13	CASSPRRAGGYEQYF	TGTGCCAGCAGCCCCCGGAGGGCAGGGGGATACGAGCAGTACTTC
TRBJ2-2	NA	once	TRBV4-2	CASSHGIPGTGELFF	TGTGCCAGCAGCCACGGGATTCCTGGGACCGGGGAGCTGTTTTTT
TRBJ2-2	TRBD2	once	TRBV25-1	CASRTSGGARELFF	TGTGCCAGCAGAACTAGCGGGGGGGCCAGGGAGCTGTTTTTT
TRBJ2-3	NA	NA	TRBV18	CATLQSVADTQYF	TGTGCCACCCTACAGTCCGTTGCAGATACGCAGTATTTT
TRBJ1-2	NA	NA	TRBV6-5	CASSLTNYGYTF	TGTGCCAGCAGTCTGACTAACTATGGCTACACCTTC
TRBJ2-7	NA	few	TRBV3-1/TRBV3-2	CASSQDRGPYEQYF	TGTGCCAGCAGCCAAGACAGGGGACCCTACGAGCAGTACTTC
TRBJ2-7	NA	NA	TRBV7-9	CASSLLSGTYEQYF	TGTGCCAGCAGCTTACTGTCAGGAACCTACGAGCAGTACTTC
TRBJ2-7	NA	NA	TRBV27	CASSFGGPAYEQYF	TGTGCCAGCAGTTTCGGAGGTCCCGCTTACGAGCAGTACTTC
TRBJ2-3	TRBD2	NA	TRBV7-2	CASSPGGSGDRGTDTQYF	TGTGCCAGCAGCCCAGGCGGTAGCGGGGATCGGGGCACAGATACGCAGTATTTT
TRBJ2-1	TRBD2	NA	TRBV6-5	CASSYGPGGGDEQFF	TGTGCCAGCAGTTACGGCCCGGGAGGGGGGGATGAGCAGTTCTTC
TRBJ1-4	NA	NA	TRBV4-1	CASSQGTSGEKLFF	TGCGCCAGCAGCCAAGGGACCTCGGGGGAAAAACTGTTTTTT
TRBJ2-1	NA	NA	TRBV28	CASSLSFLGHEQFF	TGTGCCAGCAGTCTCTCGTTCCTGGGCCATGAGCAGTTCTTC
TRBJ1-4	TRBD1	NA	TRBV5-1	CASSLAGTGREKLFF	TGCGCCAGCAGCTTGGCCGGGACAGGGCGTGAAAAACTGTTTTTT
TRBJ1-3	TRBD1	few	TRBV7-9	CASGTGGLSGNTIYF	TGTGCCAGCGGGACAGGCGGTCTCTCTGGAAACACCATATATTTT
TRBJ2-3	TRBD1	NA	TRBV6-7	CASSSGTGGTDTQYF	TGTGCCAGCAGCTCCGGGACAGGGGGCACAGATACGCAGTATTTT
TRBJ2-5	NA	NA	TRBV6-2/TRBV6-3	CASSYGGRGAGETQYF	TGTGCCAGCAGTTACGGGGGACGGGGGGCTGGAGAGACCCAGTACTTC
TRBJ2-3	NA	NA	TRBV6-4	CASSPTGNTQYF	TGTGCCAGCAGCCCCACAGGGAATACGCAGTATTTT
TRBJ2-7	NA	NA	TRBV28	CASSLLTIGEQYF	TGTGCCAGCAGTTTACTGACAATAGGCGAGCAGTACTTC
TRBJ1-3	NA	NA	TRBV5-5	CASSLDWYSGNTIYF	TGTGCCAGCAGCTTGGATTGGTACTCTGGAAACACCATATATTTT
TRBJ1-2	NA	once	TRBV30	CAWHRDLNGYTF	TGTGCCTGGCACAGGGACTTAAATGGCTACACCTTC
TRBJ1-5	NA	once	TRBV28	CASRPQGNPNQPQHF	TGTGCCAGCAGGCCACAGGGAAATCCTAATCAGCCCCAGCATTTT
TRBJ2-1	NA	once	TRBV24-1	CATSDLQYNEQFF	TGTGCCACCAGTGATTTACAGTACAATGAGCAGTTCTTC
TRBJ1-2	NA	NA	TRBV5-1	CASSLNHGSARPFNYGYTF	TGCGCCAGCAGCTTGAACCATGGGTCAGCCCGACCTTTTAACTATGGCTACACCTTC
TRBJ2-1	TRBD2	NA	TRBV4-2	CASSQDRASGSYNEQFF	TGTGCCAGCAGCCAAGATAGGGCTAGCGGCTCCTACAATGAGCAGTTCTTC
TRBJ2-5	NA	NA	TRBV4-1	CASSQGGVRETQYF	TGCGCCAGCAGCCAAGGAGGTGTTCGAGAGACCCAGTACTTC
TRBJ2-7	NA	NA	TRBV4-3	CASSQVLSQDSRMYF	TGCGCCAGCAGCCAAGTTCTCAGTCAGGACAGTCGGATGTACTTC